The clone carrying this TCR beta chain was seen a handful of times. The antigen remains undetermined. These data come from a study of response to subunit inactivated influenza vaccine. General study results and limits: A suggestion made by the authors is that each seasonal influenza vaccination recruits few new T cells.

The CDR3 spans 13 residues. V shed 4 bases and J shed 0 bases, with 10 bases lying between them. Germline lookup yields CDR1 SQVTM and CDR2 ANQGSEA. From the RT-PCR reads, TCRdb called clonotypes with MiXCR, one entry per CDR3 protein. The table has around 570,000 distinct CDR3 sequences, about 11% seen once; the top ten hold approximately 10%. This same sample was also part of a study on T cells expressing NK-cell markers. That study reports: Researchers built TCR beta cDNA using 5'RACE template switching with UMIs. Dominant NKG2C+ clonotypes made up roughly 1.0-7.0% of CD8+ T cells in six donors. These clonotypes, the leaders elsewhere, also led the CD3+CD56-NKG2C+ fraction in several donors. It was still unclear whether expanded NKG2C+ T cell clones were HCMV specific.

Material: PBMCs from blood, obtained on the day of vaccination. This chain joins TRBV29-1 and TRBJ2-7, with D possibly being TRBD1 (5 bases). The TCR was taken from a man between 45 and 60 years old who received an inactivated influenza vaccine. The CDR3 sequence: CSVVSGPSYEQYF. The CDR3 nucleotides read TGCAGCGTTGTGTCAGGGCCCTCCTACGAGCAGTACTTC.